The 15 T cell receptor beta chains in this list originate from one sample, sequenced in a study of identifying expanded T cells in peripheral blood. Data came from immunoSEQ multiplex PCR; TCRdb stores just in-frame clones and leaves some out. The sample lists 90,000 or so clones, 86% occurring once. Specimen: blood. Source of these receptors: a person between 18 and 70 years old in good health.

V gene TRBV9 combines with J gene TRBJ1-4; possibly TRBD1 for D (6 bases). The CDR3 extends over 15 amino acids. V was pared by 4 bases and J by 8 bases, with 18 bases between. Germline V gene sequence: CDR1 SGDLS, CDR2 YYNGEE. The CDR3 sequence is CASSPRTVPGEKLFF. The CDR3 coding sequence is TGTGCCAGCAGCCCCCGGACAGTTCCGGGAGAAAAACTGTTTTTT.

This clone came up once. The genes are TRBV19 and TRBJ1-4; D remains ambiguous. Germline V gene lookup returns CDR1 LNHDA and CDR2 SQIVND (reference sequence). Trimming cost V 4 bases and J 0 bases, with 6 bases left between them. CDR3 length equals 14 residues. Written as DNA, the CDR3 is TGTGCCAGTAGTACAGGTTCAACTAATGAAAAACTGTTTTTT. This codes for CASSTGSTNEKLFF.

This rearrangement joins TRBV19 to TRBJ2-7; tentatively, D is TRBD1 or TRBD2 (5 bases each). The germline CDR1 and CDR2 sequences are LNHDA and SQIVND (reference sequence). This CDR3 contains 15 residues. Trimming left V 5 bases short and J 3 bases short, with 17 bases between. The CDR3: CASSGTGTGVYEQYF. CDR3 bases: TGTGCCAGTAGTGGAACCGGGACGGGCGTCTACGAGCAGTACTTC.

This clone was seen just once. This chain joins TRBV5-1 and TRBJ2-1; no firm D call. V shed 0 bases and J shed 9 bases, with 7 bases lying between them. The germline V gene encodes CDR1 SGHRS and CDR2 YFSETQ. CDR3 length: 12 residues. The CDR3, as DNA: TGCGCCAGCAGCTTGGGAGCCGTTGAGCAGTTCTTC. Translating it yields CASSLGAVEQFF.

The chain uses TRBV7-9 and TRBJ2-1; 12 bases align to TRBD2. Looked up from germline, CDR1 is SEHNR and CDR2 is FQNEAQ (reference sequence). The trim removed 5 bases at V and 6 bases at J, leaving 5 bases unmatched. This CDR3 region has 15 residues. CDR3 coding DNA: TGTGCCAGCAGCCCCCTAGCGGGGGGGCCCAATGAGCAGTTCTTC. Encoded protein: CASSPLAGGPNEQFF.

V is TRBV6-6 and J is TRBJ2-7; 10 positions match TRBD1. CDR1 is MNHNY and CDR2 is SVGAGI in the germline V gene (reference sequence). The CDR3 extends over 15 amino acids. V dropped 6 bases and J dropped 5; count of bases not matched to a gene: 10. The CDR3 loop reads CASRLLGTGENEQYF. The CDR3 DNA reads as TGTGCCAGCAGGCTACTGGGGACAGGGGAGAACGAGCAGTACTTC.

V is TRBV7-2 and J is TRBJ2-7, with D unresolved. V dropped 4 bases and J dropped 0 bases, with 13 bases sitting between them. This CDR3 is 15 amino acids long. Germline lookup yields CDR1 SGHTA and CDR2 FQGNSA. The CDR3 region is CASSSAGRLSYEQYF. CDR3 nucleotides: TGTGCCAGCAGCTCAGCTGGGCGGCTCTCCTACGAGCAGTACTTC. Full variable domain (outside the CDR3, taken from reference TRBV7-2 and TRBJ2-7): GAGVSQSPSNKVTEKGKDVELRCDPISGHTALYWYRQSLGQGLEFLIYFQGNSAPDKSGLPSDRFSAERTGGSVSTLTIQRTQQEDSAVYLCASSSAGRLSYEQYFGPGTRLTVT.

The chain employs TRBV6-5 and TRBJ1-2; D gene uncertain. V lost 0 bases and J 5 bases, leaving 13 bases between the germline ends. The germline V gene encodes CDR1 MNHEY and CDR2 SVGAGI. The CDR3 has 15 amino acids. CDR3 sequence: CASSYSGRRTYGYTF. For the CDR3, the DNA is TGTGCCAGCAGTTACTCAGGTCGCAGAACATATGGCTACACCTTC.

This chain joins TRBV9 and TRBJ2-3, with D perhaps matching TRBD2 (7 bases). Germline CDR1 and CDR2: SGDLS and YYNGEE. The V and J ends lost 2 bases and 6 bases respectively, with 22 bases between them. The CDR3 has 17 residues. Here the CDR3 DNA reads TGTGCCAGCAGCGTGACCCCAGGGAGGGGGGGGCACGATACGCAGTATTTT. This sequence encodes CASSVTPGRGGHDTQYF.

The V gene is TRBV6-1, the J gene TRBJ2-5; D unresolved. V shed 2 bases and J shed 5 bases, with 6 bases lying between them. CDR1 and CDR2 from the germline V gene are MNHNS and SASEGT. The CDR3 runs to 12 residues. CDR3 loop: CASSERGETQYF. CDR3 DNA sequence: TGTGCCAGCAGTGAACGCGGTGAGACCCAGTACTTC.

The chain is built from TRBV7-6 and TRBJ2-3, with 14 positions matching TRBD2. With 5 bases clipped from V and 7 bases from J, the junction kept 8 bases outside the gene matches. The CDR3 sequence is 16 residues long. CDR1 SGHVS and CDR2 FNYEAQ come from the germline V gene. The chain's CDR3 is CASSVTGTSGGNTQYF. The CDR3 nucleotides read TGTGCCAGCAGCGTGACCGGGACTAGCGGGGGCAATACGCAGTATTTT.

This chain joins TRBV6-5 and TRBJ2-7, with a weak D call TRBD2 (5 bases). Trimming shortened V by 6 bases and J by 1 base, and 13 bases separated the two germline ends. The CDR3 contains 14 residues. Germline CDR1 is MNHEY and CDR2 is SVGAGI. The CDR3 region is CASRLGSGSYEQYF. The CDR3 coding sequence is TGTGCCAGCAGACTGGGGAGCGGATCCTACGAGCAGTACTTC.

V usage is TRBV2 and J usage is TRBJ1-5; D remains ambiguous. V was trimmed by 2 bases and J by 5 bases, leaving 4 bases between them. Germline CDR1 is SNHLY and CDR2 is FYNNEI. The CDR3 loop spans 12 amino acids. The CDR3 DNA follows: TGTGCCAGCAGTGAACTGGATCAGCCCCAGCATTTT. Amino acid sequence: CASSELDQPQHF.

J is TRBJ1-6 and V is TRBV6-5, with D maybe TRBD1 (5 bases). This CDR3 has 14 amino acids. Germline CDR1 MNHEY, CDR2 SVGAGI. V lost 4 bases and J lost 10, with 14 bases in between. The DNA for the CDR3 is TGTGCCAGCAGTTCGGCAGGGTATGCCTCACCCCTCCACTTT. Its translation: CASSSAGYASPLHF.

The CDR3 loop is CASSLVGAQTGTGSPLHF. The DNA for the CDR3 is TGTGCCAGCAGCTTAGTGGGGGCACAGACAGGGACGGGTTCACCCCTCCACTTT. The rearrangement links TRBV7-2 to TRBJ1-6; 7 bases fit TRBD1. Germline CDR1 SGHTA, CDR2 FQGNSA. The CDR3 runs 18 residues. V was clipped by 1 base and J by 9 bases; unmatched bases: 15.